This T cell receptor beta chain was profiled in a study of blood T cell repertoires in COVID-19. Turning to the study itself: Collection of acute and convalescent COVID-19 samples took place in the United States, Italy and Spain.

Looked up from germline, CDR1 is SGHRS and CDR2 is YFSETQ. V trimming: 2 bases; J trimming: 0 bases; junction bases outside the gene matches: 2. This CDR3 comprises 15 residues. Some clones are missing from TCRdb's copy, which holds only in-frame ones; the method was immunoSEQ multiplex PCR. The sample consists of about 210,000 clones, around 84% of them appearing once. Sequenced material: PBMCs or T cells enriched from blood (not recorded which). The receptor was derived from a young man with acute COVID-19. The gene calls are TRBV5-1 and TRBJ1-1; 9 nucleotides agree with TRBD1. CDR3 region: CASSLDRGMNTEAFF. The CDR3 DNA sequence: TGCGCCAGCAGCTTAGACAGGGGGATGAACACTGAAGCTTTCTTT. Full variable domain (rest looked up from reference TRBV5-1 and TRBJ1-1): KAGVTQTPRYLIKTRGQQVTLSCSPISGHRSVSWYQQTPGQGLQFLFEYFSETQRNKGNFPGRFSGRQFSNSRSEMNVSTLELGDSALYLCASSLDRGMNTEAFFGQGTRLTVV.